Shown below are 8 T cell receptor beta chains from a single sample sequenced in a study of identical twins' blood T cells. From the 5' RACE reads, TCRdb called clonotypes with MiXCR, one entry per CDR3 protein. The profile shows 400,000 or so distinct CDR3 sequences, about 28% of them singletons. The sequenced material came from PBMCs. The source of these receptors is a woman aged 18-55 years in good health.

The chain is built from TRBV12-3 or TRBV12-4 and TRBJ2-4; D may be TRBD2 (6 bases). The CDR3 is 13 amino acids. Deletions cut 5 bases from V and 3 bases from J, with 8 bases between. The chain's CDR3 is CASSQGGKNIQYF. The CDR3 DNA follows: TGTGCCAGCAGTCAGGGAGGCAAAAACATTCAGTACTTC.

The V gene is TRBV7-9, the J gene TRBJ2-3; 7 nucleotides match TRBD2. The junction had 12 bases not matched to a gene; V was cut back by 3 bases and J by 9 bases. This CDR3 is built from 15 residues. CDR1 is SEHNR and CDR2 is FQNEAQ in the germline V gene (reference sequence). The CDR3 loop reads CASSLASGPESTQYF. The CDR3 DNA reads TGTGCCAGCAGCTTGGCTAGCGGACCCGAAAGCACGCAGTATTTT.

The gene calls are TRBV6-2 or TRBV6-3 and TRBJ2-1; 11 bases line up with TRBD2. This CDR3 comprises 12 residues. Per germline, CDR1 MNHEY and CDR2 SVGEGT. J was trimmed by 15 bases and V by 5 bases; bases with no gene match: 6. CDR3 in amino acids: CASSLSGRARFF. The CDR3 DNA sequence: TGTGCCAGCAGTCTTAGCGGGAGGGCCCGGTTCTTC.

This rearrangement joins TRBV6-5 to TRBJ2-2; 8 bases align to TRBD1. Trimming removed 0 bases from V and 4 bases from J; junction bases left unmatched: 7. Per germline, CDR1 MNHEY and CDR2 SVGAGI. CDR3 length: 17 residues. CDR3 nucleotides: TGTGCCAGCAGTTACTCTGGGCAGGGGGCATCCACCGGGGAGCTGTTTTTT. It encodes CASSYSGQGASTGELFF.

This clonotype was seen many times. V and J are TRBV14 and TRBJ2-1, with 9 bases matching TRBD2. CDR3 size: 15 residues. Germline CDR1 is SGHDN and CDR2 is FVKESK. V shed 0 bases and J 7 bases; nucleotides not matched to a gene: 4. The CDR3 bases are TGTGCCAGCAGCCAAGATCTGGGACTAGCAAATGAGCAGTTCTTC. Protein sequence: CASSQDLGLANEQFF.

In regard to this clonotype: A junction boundary mismatches the germline segment, possibly from a read error. The chain couples TRBV5-1 to TRBJ1-3; no definite D call. The CDR3 loop spans 14 amino acids. Germline assignment: CDR1 SGHRS and CDR2 YFSETQ. The CDR3 coding sequence is TGCGCCAGCAGCTTGGGGGAATCTGGAAACATCATATATTTT. Amino acid sequence: CASSLGESGNIIYF.

This chain links TRBV3-1 with TRBJ1-1, with D hard to call. This CDR3 region has 14 residues. Trimming took 1 base from V and 1 from J, leaving 7 bases between them. Germline V lookup: CDR1 LGHDT, CDR2 YNNKEL (reference sequence). CDR3 sequence: CASSQGLRNTEAFF. Written as DNA, the CDR3 is TGTGCCAGCAGCCAAGGGTTGCGGAACACTGAAGCTTTCTTT.

This clonotype appeared a few times. The V gene is TRBV27, the J gene TRBJ2-1; D uncertain. Trimming shortened V by 2 bases and J by 0 bases, and 8 bases separated the two germline ends. Germline CDR1 is MNHEY and CDR2 is SMNVEV (reference sequence). This CDR3 has 15 residues. The CDR3 reads CASSLTGFSYNEQFF. CDR3 nucleotides: TGTGCCAGCAGTTTAACTGGTTTCTCCTACAATGAGCAGTTCTTC.